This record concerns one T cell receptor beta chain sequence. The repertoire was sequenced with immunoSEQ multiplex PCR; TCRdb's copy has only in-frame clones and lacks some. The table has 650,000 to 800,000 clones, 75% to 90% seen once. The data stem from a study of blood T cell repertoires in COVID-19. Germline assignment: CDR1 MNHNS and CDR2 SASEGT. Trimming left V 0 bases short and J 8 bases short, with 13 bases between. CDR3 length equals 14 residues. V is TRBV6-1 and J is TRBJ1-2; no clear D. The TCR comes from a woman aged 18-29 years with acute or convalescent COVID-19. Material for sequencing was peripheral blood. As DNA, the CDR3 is TGTGCCAGCAGTGAAGCGCACGGGTCGCGGGGCTACACCTTC. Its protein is CASSEAHGSRGYTF.